This paragraph covers one T cell receptor beta chain sequence. The antigen is undetermined. This sample is part of a study of cytomegalovirus exposure and HLA in healthy donors. As for the study in general: Some 91 million unique TCRs from HLA-typed donors were held in an early release of data. Study-level results: In a later analysis, parvovirus B19, influenza, CMV and Epstein-Barr virus appeared linked to several top co-occurrence clusters.

Amplification used 60 Vbeta primers and 13 Jbeta primers. Per the study methods: In a later analysis, about 9.9 million of about 80 million unique beta chains occurred in at least two donors. Clones were read by immunoSEQ multiplex PCR, and TCRdb kept only the in-frame ones, dropping some. The DNA was the basis for D and trimming; V, J and clone size are from that table. The sample has roughly 120,000 clones. Trimming cost V 4 bases and J 4 bases; bases outside gene matches: 7. Germline CDR1 is SGHRS and CDR2 is YFSETQ. The CDR3 length is 16 residues. V and J are TRBV5-1 and TRBJ2-5; TRBD2 agrees at 13 bases. Specimen: PBMCs. The source of this sequence is a man aged 30 to 45 in good health and CMV-seronegative. The CDR3 sequence: CASSRGLAGEVETQYF. The CDR3 nucleotides are TGCGCCAGCAGCCGAGGACTAGCGGGGGAGGTAGAGACCCAGTACTTC.